Included here is one TCR beta chain sequence, with context. Its cognate antigen is unknown. Assay used: immunoSEQ multiplex PCR; TCRdb lists only in-frame clones, some missing. This sample carries some 25,000 clones, about 94% of them seen once, and the ten largest clones take around 7.1%. The CDR3 spans 12 residues. With 4 bases removed from V and 1 base from J, the gap between germline ends came to 5 bases. CDR1 and CDR2 from the germline V gene are SGHRS and YFSETQ. The data were taken from a study of STAT3 mutations in large granular lymphocyte leukemia. Study observations and caveats: In T-cell large granular lymphocyte leukemia, about half of patients showed multiple immunodominant subclonotypes.

V usage is TRBV5-1 and J usage is TRBJ1-1, with TRBD1 as a possible D gene (5 bases). Source material: peripheral blood mononuclear cells. This receptor was taken from a man aged 35 to 55 with T-cell large granular lymphocyte leukemia. Some clones in this sample may be carry-over from other donors' samples. CDR3 residues: CASSRGNTEAFF. CDR3 coding DNA: TGCGCCAGCAGCAGGGGGAACACTGAAGCTTTCTTT. Variable domain in full (rest from reference TRBV5-1 and TRBJ1-1): KAGVTQTPRYLIKTRGQQVTLSCSPISGHRSVSWYQQTPGQGLQFLFEYFSETQRNKGNFPGRFSGRQFSNSRSEMNVSTLELGDSALYLCASSRGNTEAFFGQGTRLTVV.